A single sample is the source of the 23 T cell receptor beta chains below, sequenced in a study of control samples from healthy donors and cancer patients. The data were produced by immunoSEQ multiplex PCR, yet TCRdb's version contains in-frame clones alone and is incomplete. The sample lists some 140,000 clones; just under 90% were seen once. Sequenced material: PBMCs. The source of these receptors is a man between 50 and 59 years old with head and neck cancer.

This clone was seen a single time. The CDR3 here is CASSPTGGLNQPQHF. The CDR3 DNA is TGTGCCAGCTCACCAACGGGGGGACTCAATCAGCCCCAGCATTTT. The J gene is TRBJ1-5, the V gene TRBV18, with D tentatively TRBD1 (5 bases). The ends were cut back, 2 bases at V and 3 bases at J, with 11 bases in the middle. CDR1 KGHSH and CDR2 LQKENI come from the germline V gene. The CDR3 consists of 15 residues. The whole variable domain, filled in from reference TRBV18 and TRBJ1-5, reads NAGVMQNPRHLVRRRGQEARLRCSPMKGHSHVYWYRQLPEEGLKFMVYLQKENIIDESGMPKERFSAEFPKEGPSILRIQQVVRGDSAAYFCASSPTGGLNQPQHFGDGTRLSIL.

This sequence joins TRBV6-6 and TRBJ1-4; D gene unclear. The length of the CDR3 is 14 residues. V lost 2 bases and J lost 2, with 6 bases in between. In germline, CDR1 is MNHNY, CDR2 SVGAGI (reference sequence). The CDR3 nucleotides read TGTGCCAGCAGTTACCCCAGCACTAATGAAAAACTGTTTTTT. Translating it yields CASSYPSTNEKLFF.

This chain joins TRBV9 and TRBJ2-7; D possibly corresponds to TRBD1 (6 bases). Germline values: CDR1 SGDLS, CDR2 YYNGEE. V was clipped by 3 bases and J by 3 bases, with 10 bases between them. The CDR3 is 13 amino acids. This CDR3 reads CASSAGDVYEQYF. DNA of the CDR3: TGTGCCAGCAGCGCAGGGGATGTCTACGAGCAGTACTTC.

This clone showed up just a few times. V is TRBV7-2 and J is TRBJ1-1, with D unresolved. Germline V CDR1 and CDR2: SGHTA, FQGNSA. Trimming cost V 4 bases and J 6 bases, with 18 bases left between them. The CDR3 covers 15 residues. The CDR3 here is CASSSHVGLGAEAFF. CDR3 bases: TGTGCCAGCAGCTCGCATGTAGGGTTAGGCGCTGAAGCTTTCTTT.

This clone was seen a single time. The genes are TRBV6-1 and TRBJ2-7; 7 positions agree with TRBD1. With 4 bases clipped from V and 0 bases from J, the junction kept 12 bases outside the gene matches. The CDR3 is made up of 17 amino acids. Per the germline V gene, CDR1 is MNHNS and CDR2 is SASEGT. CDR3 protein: CASSGIPGQPLSYEQYF. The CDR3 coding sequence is TGTGCCAGCAGTGGAATTCCGGGACAGCCTCTCTCCTACGAGCAGTACTTC.

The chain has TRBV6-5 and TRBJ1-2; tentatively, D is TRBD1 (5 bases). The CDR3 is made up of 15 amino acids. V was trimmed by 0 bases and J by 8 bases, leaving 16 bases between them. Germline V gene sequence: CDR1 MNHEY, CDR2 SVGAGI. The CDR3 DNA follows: TGTGCCAGCAGTTACTCACAAGGACAACTGGGGGGCTACACCTTC. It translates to CASSYSQGQLGGYTF.

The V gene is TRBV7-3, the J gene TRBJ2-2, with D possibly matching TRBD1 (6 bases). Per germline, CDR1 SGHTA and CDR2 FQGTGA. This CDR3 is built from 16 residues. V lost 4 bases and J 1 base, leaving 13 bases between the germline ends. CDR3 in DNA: TGTGCCAGCAGCTCCCCGGGACATATGAACACCGGGGAGCTGTTTTTT. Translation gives CASSSPGHMNTGELFF.

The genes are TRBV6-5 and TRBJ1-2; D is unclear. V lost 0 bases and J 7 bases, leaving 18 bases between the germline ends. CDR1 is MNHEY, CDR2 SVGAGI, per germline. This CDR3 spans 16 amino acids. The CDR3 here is CASSYSLVIGSRGYTF. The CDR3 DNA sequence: TGTGCCAGCAGTTACTCCCTGGTTATAGGTTCTCGTGGCTACACCTTC.

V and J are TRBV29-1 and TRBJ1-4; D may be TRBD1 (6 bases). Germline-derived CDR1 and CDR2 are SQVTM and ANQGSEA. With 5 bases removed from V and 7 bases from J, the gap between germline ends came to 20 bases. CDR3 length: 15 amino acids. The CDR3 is CSVLRGSPGGEKLFF. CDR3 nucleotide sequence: TGCAGCGTTTTAAGGGGGTCTCCCGGCGGTGAAAAACTGTTTTTT. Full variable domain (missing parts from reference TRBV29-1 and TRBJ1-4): SAVISQKPSRDICQRGTSLTIQCQVDSQVTMMFWYRQQPGQSLTLIATANQGSEATYESGFVIDKFPISRPNLTFSTLTVSNMSPEDSSIYLCSVLRGSPGGEKLFFGSGTQLSVL.

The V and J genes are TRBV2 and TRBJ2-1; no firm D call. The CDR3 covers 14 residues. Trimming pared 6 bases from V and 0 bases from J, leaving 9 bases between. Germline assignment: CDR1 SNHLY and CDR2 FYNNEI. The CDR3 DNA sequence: TGTGCCAGCAGCTCGGCAGACTCCTACAATGAGCAGTTCTTC. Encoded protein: CASSSADSYNEQFF.

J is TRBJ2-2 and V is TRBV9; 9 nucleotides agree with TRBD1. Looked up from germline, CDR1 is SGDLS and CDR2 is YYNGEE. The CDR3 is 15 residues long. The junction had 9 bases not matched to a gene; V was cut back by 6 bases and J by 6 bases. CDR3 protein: CASKTGDREAGELFF. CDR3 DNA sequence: TGTGCCAGCAAAACGGGGGACAGGGAGGCCGGGGAGCTGTTTTTT.

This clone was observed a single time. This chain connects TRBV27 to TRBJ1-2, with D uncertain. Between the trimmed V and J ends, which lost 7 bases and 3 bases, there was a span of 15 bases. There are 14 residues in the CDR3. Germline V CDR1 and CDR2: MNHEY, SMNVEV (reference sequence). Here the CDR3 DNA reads TGTGCCAGCAAGGTGAGAGTCCAGGACTATGGCTACACCTTC. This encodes CASKVRVQDYGYTF.

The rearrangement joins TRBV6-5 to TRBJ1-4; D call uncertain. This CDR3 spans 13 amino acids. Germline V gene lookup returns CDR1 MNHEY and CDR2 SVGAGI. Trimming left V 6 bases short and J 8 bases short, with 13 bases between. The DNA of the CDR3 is TGTGCCAGCAGAAACATCCCGGGCGAAAAACTGTTTTTT. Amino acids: CASRNIPGEKLFF.

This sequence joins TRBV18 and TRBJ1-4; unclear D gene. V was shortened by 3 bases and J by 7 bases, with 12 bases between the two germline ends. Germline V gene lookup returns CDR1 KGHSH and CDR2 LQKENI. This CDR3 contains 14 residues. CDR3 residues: CASSPSSLGEKLFF. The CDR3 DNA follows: TGTGCCAGCTCACCCTCGTCCTTGGGTGAAAAACTGTTTTTT.

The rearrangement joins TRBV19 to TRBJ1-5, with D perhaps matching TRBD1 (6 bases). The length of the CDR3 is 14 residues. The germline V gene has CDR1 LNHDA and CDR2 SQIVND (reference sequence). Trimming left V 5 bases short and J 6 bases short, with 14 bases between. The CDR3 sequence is CASSPGVLAQPQHF. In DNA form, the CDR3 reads TGTGCCAGTAGTCCAGGGGTTTTGGCTCAGCCCCAGCATTTT.

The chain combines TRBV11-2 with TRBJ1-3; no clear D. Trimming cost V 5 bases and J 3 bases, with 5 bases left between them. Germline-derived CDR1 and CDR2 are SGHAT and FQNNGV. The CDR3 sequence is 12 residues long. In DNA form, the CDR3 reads TGTGCCAGCAGCGCTAATGGAAACACCATATATTTT. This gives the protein CASSANGNTIYF.

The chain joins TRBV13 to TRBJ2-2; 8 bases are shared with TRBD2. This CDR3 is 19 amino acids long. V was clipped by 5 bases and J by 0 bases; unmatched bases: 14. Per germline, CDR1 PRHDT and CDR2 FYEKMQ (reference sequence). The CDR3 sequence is CASSTRDTRLAPNTGELFF. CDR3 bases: TGTGCCAGCAGCACCCGGGACACCCGACTAGCGCCGAACACCGGGGAGCTGTTTTTT.

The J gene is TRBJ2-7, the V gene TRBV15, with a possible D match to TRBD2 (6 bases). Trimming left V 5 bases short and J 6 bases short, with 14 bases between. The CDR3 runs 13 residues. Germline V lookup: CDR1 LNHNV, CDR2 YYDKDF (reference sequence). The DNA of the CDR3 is TGTGCCACCAGCGGACCCGGAGGGGTCGAGCAGTACTTC. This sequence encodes CATSGPGGVEQYF.

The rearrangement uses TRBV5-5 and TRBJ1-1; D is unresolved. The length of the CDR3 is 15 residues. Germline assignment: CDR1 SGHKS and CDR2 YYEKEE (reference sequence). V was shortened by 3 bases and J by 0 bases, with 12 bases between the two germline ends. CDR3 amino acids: CASSSTVHMNTEAFF. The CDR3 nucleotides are TGTGCCAGCAGCTCCACCGTCCATATGAACACTGAAGCTTTCTTT.

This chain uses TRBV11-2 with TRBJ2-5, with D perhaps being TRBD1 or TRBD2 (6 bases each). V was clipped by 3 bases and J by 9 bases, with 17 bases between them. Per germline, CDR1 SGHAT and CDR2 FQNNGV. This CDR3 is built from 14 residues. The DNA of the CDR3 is TGTGCCAGCAGCTTGGCCCCTACGAGGGGGGCCCAGTACTTC. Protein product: CASSLAPTRGAQYF.

The CDR3 protein is CASRDREGFSGANVLTF. The CDR3 nucleotides are TGCGCCAGCAGAGACAGGGAAGGGTTCTCTGGGGCCAACGTCCTGACTTTC. The rearrangement joins TRBV10-2 to TRBJ2-6, with TRBD1 matching over 7 bases. The CDR3 is 17 residues long. Germline trimming cut 6 bases from V and 0 bases from J; bases unmatched to any gene: 8. Germline lookup yields CDR1 WSHSY and CDR2 SAAADI.

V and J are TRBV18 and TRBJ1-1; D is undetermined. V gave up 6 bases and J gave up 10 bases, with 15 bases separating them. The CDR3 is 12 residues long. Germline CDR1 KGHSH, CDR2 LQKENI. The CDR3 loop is CASSLDRIRAFF. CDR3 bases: TGTGCCAGCTCGCTTGACCGGATCAGAGCTTTCTTT.

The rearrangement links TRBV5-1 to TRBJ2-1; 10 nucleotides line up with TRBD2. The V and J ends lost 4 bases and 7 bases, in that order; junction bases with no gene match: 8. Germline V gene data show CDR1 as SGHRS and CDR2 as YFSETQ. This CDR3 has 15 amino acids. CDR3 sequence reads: CASSLLAGVGNEQFF. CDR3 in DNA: TGCGCCAGCAGCCTTCTAGCGGGAGTAGGGAATGAGCAGTTCTTC.